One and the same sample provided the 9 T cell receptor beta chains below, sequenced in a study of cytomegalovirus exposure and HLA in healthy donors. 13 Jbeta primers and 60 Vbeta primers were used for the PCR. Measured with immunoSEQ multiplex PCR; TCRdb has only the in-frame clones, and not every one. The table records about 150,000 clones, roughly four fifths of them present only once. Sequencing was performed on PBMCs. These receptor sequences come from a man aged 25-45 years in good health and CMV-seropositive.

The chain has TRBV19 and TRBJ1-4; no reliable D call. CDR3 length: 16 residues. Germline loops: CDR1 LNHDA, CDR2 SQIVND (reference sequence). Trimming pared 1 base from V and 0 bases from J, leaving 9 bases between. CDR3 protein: CASSIGSRATNEKLFF. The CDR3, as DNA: TGTGCCAGTAGTATAGGGTCTCGGGCAACTAATGAAAAACTGTTTTTT.

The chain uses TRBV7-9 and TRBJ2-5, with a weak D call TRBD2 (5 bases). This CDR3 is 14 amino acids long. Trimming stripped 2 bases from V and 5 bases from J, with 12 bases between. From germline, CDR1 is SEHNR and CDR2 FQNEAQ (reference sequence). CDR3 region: CASSLTGELETQYF. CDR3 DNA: TGTGCCAGCAGCTTAACCGGGGAGTTGGAGACCCAGTACTTC.

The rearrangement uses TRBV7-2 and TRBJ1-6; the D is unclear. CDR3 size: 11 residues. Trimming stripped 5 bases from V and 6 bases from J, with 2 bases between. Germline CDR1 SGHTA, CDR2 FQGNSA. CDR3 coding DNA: TGTGCCAGCAGCCTTAATTCACCCCTCCACTTT. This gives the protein CASSLNSPLHF.

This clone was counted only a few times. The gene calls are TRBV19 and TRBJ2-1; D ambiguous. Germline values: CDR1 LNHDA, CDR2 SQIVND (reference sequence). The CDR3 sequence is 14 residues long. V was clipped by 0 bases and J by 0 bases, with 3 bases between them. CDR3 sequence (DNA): TGTGCCAGTAGTATAGACATCTCCTACAATGAGCAGTTCTTC. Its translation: CASSIDISYNEQFF.

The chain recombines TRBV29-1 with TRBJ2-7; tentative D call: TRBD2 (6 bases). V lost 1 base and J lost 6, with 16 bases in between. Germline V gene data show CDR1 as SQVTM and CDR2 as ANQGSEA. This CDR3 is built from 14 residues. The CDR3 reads CSVEVVPDGGEQYF. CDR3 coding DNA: TGCAGCGTTGAAGTGGTCCCGGACGGGGGCGAGCAGTACTTC.

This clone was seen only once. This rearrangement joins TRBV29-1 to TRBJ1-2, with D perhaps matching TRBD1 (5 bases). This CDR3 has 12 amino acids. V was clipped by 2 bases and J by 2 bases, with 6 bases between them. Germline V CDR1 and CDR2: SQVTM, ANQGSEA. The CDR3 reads CSVEQGNYGYTF. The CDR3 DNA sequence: TGCAGCGTTGAACAGGGAAACTATGGCTACACCTTC.

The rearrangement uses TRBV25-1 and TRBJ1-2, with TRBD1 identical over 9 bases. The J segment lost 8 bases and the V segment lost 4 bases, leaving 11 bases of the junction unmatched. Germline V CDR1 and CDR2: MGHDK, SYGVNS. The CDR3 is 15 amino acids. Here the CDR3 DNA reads TGTGCCAGCAGTGGCTTAAGGGGACAGGGTGAAGGCTACACCTTC. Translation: CASSGLRGQGEGYTF.

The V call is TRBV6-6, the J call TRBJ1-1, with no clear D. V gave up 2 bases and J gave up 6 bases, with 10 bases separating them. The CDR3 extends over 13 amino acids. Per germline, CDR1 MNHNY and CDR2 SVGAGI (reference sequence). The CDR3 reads CASSYGEGPEAFF. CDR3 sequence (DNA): TGTGCCAGCAGTTACGGGGAGGGTCCTGAAGCTTTCTTT.

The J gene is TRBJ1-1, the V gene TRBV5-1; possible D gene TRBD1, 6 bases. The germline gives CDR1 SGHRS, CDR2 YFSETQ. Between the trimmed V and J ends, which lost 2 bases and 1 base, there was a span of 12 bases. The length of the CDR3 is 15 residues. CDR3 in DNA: TGCGCCAGCAGCTTAGGACAGTCTGGGAACACTGAAGCTTTCTTT. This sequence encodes CASSLGQSGNTEAFF.